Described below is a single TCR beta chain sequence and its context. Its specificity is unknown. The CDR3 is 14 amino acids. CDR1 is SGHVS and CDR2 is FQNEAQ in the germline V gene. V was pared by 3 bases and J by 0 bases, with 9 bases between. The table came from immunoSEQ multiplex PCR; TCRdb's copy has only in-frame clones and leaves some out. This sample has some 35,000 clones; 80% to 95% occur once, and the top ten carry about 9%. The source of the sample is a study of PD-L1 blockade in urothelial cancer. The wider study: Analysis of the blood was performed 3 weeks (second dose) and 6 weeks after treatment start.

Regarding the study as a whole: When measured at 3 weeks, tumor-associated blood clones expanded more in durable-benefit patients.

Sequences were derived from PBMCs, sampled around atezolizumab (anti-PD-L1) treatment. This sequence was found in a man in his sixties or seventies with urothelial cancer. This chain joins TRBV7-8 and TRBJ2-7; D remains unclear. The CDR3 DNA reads TGTGCCAGCAGCTTGAGTACCGGCTCCTACGAGCAGTACTTC. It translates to CASSLSTGSYEQYF.